These T cell receptor beta chains were read from a single sample in a study of human T cells and chemical hapten exposure. In TCRdb, the RACE reads were re-called with MiXCR into one record per CDR3 protein. The sample holds about 42,000 distinct CDR3 sequences, roughly 12% seen once. Sequences were derived from whole blood, sampled in connection with sensitization to the hapten diphenylcyclopropenone (DPC). The receptors stem from a young woman with alopecia areata. Some clones in this sample may be carry-over from other donors' samples. CDR3s include the opening cysteine and the closing phenylalanine or tryptophan. A D gene is named only where the DNA matches it firmly. For some rows the clone size is stated as once, few or many, or as a class when expanded; others skip it.

size	J	D	V	CDR3	DNA
once	TRBJ2-1	TRBD2	TRBV5-1	CASRGLAGKNEQFF	TGCGCCAGCAGAGGACTAGCGGGAAAAAATGAGCAGTTCTTC
-	TRBJ1-2	TRBD1	TRBV4-2	CASSQEGQGKDGYTF	TGTGCCAGCAGCCAAGAGGGACAGGGAAAGGACGGCTACACCTTC
few	TRBJ2-7	-	TRBV3-1	CASRLGTLGEQYF	TGTGCCAGCAGACTCGGGACACTGGGGGAGCAGTACTTC
many	TRBJ2-2	-	TRBV4-1	CASSQALRGTNTGELFF	TGCGCCAGCAGCCAAGCACTCCGGGGCACGAACACCGGGGAGCTGTTTTTT
few	TRBJ2-3	TRBD2	TRBV20-1	CSASRESWGTDTQYF	TGCAGTGCTTCGCGGGAGTCATGGGGCACAGATACGCAGTATTTT
many	TRBJ1-2	TRBD1	TRBV6-2/TRBV6-3	CASSYPGGLVYGYTF	TGTGCCAGCAGTTACCCAGGGGGCCTCGTCTATGGCTACACCTTC
few	TRBJ1-6	-	TRBV2	CASRGNSPLHF	TGTGCCAGCAGGGGTAATTCACCCCTCCACTTT
few	TRBJ2-3	TRBD2	TRBV30	CAWSVRGRVTDTQYF	TGTGCCTGGAGTGTACGCGGGAGGGTCACAGATACGCAGTATTTT
-	TRBJ1-4	-	TRBV6-5	CASSYGGAGPTDEKLFF	TGTGCCAGCAGTTACGGCGGGGCGGGGCCAACTGATGAAAAACTGTTTTTT
many	TRBJ1-2	-	TRBV5-5	CASSLFGTYTF	TGTGCCAGCAGCTTGTTCGGAACCTACACCTTC
few	TRBJ1-1	-	TRBV12-3/TRBV12-4	CASSSARPGRGTEAFF	TGTGCCAGCAGCTCCGCCCGACCCGGACGGGGCACTGAAGCTTTCTTT
-	TRBJ2-6	-	TRBV6-2/TRBV6-3	CASENSGANVLTF	TGTGCCAGCGAAAACTCTGGGGCCAACGTCCTGACTTTC
few	TRBJ2-1	TRBD2	TRBV2	CALRLAGRHEQFF	TGTGCCTTACGACTAGCGGGACGACATGAGCAGTTCTTC
-	TRBJ1-5	-	TRBV27	CASSLRGLYQPQHF	TGTGCCAGCAGTTTACGGGGTCTTTATCAGCCCCAGCATTTT
few	TRBJ2-1	-	TRBV14	CASSQDVRQGPYNEQFF	TGTGCCAGCAGCCAAGATGTTCGGCAGGGGCCCTACAATGAGCAGTTCTTC
many	TRBJ1-5	-	TRBV28	CASGEPSNQPQHF	TGTGCCAGCGGGGAACCGAGCAATCAGCCCCAGCATTTT
-	TRBJ2-7	-	TRBV4-2	CASSQDRSSEQYF	TGTGCCAGCAGCCAAGATAGGTCTAGCGAGCAGTACTTC
many	TRBJ1-1	TRBD1	TRBV30	CAWGRQGMVAFF	TGTGCCTGGGGAAGACAGGGGATGGTGGCTTTCTTT
few	TRBJ2-1	-	TRBV7-3	CASSIVQAARREQFF	TGTGCCAGCAGCATCGTACAGGCCGCAAGACGTGAGCAGTTCTTC
many	TRBJ2-1	-	TRBV2	CASSEGSGDEQFF	TGTGCCAGCAGTGAGGGCTCCGGCGATGAGCAGTTCTTC
many	TRBJ2-3	-	TRBV18	CASSRDQGDTQYF	TGTGCCAGCTCACGGGATCAAGGAGATACGCAGTATTTT
many	TRBJ1-5	-	TRBV24-1	CATSPGGLGHQPQHF	TGTGCCACCTCCCCCGGGGGGCTAGGGCATCAGCCCCAGCATTTT
many	TRBJ2-1	-	TRBV14	CASSQDRPKTFYNEQFF	TGTGCCAGCAGCCAAGATAGACCGAAAACTTTTTACAATGAGCAGTTCTTC
few	TRBJ1-1	-	TRBV7-6	CASSLPGTRGEAFF	TGTGCCAGCAGCTTACCTGGGACCCGAGGAGAAGCTTTCTTT
few	TRBJ1-6	-	TRBV20-1	CSAKTSQMSQSPLHF	TGCAGTGCTAAGACCTCTCAGATGAGCCAATCACCCCTCCACTTT
-	TRBJ2-5	-	TRBV7-6	CASSLSETQYF	TGTGCCAGCAGCTTAAGCGAGACCCAGTACTTC
many	TRBJ2-2	-	TRBV12-3/TRBV12-4	CASSLGTSNTGELFF	TGTGCCAGCAGTTTAGGTACTAGCAACACCGGGGAGCTGTTTTTT
-	TRBJ2-5	TRBD1	TRBV29-1	CSAHPQGARETQYF	TGCAGCGCTCATCCACAGGGGGCGAGAGAGACCCAGTACTTC
-	TRBJ2-7	-	TRBV10-3	CAISESVDGSYEQYF	TGTGCCATCAGTGAGTCCGTGGACGGCTCCTACGAGCAGTACTTC
many	TRBJ2-5	-	TRBV20-1	CSASALQTQYF	TGCAGTGCTAGTGCCCTTCAAACCCAGTACTTC
few	TRBJ2-5	-	TRBV2	CASSERGGRRQETQYF	TGTGCCAGCAGTGAAAGGGGGGGGCGTCGGCAAGAGACCCAGTACTTC